This T cell receptor beta chain emerged from a study of T cell clonality in common variable immunodeficiency. General study points: CVID subjects had higher TCRbeta clonality than healthy controls, most marked in about a third. What drives increased CVID clonality needs T cell subpopulation sequencing.

Sequencing was performed with immunoSEQ multiplex PCR; in TCRdb, only in-frame clones are kept and a portion is missing. The sample contains 35,000 to 50,000 clones, none of them singletons. This CDR3 region has 15 residues. V lost 7 bases to trimming and J lost 0 bases, with 16 bases between them. Germline CDR1 reads DFQATT; CDR2 reads SNEGSKA (reference sequence). This clone was recorded at least ten times. The antigen is unknown. The observed sequence ends 3 residues before the CDR3 terminus, with the missing tail filled in from the germline J gene. The source material was peripheral blood mononuclear cells. The chain combines TRBV20-1 with TRBJ1-5, with D maybe TRBD1 (6 bases). This receptor was identified in a person between 18 and 69 years old in good health. The sequenced CDR3 bases are TGCAGTGTCGCACAGGGAATCTATAGCAATCAGCCC. It yields the protein CSVAQGIYSNQP. The complete CDR3 protein is CSVAQGIYSNQPQHF.